The 30 T cell receptor beta chains given below trace back to one sample, sequenced in a study of cytomegalovirus exposure and HLA in healthy donors. Use of 60 Vbeta and 13 Jbeta primers characterized the PCR. Repertoires were generated with immunoSEQ multiplex PCR, while TCRdb's copy carries only in-frame clones and drops some. The table has about 120,000 clones, roughly four fifths seen once. The source material was PBMCs. The source is a woman aged 40 to 50 in good health and CMV-seropositive.

A remark on this clone: Other nucleotide sequences from this sample produce the same CDR3. The rearrangement links TRBV7-3 to TRBJ2-1, with 7 bases aligning to TRBD2. Germline V CDR1 and CDR2: SGHTA, FQGTGA. The CDR3 is 13 amino acids. Trimming removed 0 bases from V and 7 bases from J; junction bases left unmatched: 0. The CDR3 loop reads CASSLTGGNEQFF. In DNA form, the CDR3 reads TGTGCCAGCAGCTTAACGGGAGGGAATGAGCAGTTCTTC.

The V and J genes are TRBV27 and TRBJ1-2; D remains ambiguous. This CDR3 contains 15 residues. Germline V CDR1 and CDR2: MNHEY, SMNVEV (reference sequence). Trimming removed 4 bases from V and 0 bases from J, with 12 bases in between. This CDR3 is CASSWAGGSNYGYTF. For the CDR3, the DNA is TGTGCCAGCAGTTGGGCAGGAGGATCTAACTATGGCTACACCTTC.

The chain recombines TRBV6-1 with TRBJ1-1; TRBD1 agrees at 7 bases. The CDR3 spans 14 residues. Unmatched junction bases numbered 10, after V lost 2 bases and J lost 10 bases. Germline values: CDR1 MNHNS, CDR2 SASEGT. The CDR3 coding sequence is TGTGCCAGCAGTGAACTACCAGGGGGTCAGGGAGCTTTCTTT. Residues: CASSELPGGQGAFF.

The rearrangement joins TRBV6-1 to TRBJ2-1, with D perhaps matching TRBD2 (6 bases). The CDR3 has 13 amino acids. The V gene lost 0 bases and the J gene lost 13 bases, with 13 bases spanning the gap. Germline V gene sequence: CDR1 MNHNS, CDR2 SASEGT. CDR3 sequence (DNA): TGTGCCAGCAGTGAAGCGGGAGGAGCGCCTCAGTTCTTC. Amino acids: CASSEAGGAPQFF.

V usage is TRBV7-8 and J usage is TRBJ1-3; no clear D. Trimming shortened V by 2 bases and J by 1 base, and 6 bases separated the two germline ends. The CDR3 contains 14 residues. Germline CDR1 reads SGHVS; CDR2 reads FQNEAQ. The CDR3 DNA sequence: TGTGCCAGCAGCTTATATCCTTCTGGAAACACCATATATTTT. Its protein product is CASSLYPSGNTIYF. The full variable domain, with the rest looked up from reference TRBV7-8 and TRBJ1-3, is GAGVSQSPRYKVAKRGQDVALRCDPISGHVSLFWYQQALGQGPEFLTYFQNEAQLDKSGLPSDRFFAERPEGSVSTLKIQRTQQEDSAVYLCASSLYPSGNTIYFGEGSWLTVV.

CDR3 coding DNA: TGTGCCAGCAGCTTCTCTGGGGGGACTACATGGGGTCAAACCTACGAGCAGTACTTC. This gives the protein CASSFSGGTTWGQTYEQYF. The chain uses TRBV11-3 and TRBJ2-7; 7 bases map to TRBD2. From germline, CDR1 is SGHNT and CDR2 YENEEA. This CDR3 region has 19 residues. V dropped 3 bases and J dropped 2; count of bases not matched to a gene: 19.

The chain is built from TRBV5-4 and TRBJ1-2; 7 bases match TRBD1. Germline V gene lookup returns CDR1 SGHNT and CDR2 YYREEE (reference sequence). V lost 0 bases and J lost 7; bases outside the gene matches: 9. The CDR3 is made up of 15 amino acids. The CDR3: CASSLVVGQSFGYTF. CDR3 nucleotides: TGTGCCAGCAGCTTGGTGGTGGGACAGTCATTTGGCTACACCTTC. The entire variable domain, with the rest obtained from reference TRBV5-4 and TRBJ1-2, is as follows: ETGVTQSPTHLIKTRGQQVTLRCSSQSGHNTVSWYQQALGQGPQFIFQYYREEENGRGNFPPRFSGLQFPNYSSELNVNALELDDSALYLCASSLVVGQSFGYTFGSGTRLTVV.

This chain joins TRBV6-5 and TRBJ2-7; no clear D. The CDR3 is 14 residues long. The V end was cut by 0 bases, the J end by 4 bases, with 10 bases between. Germline loops: CDR1 MNHEY, CDR2 SVGAGI. CDR3 sequence: CASSYSTPGYEQYF. The CDR3, as DNA: TGTGCCAGCAGTTACTCGACCCCCGGGTACGAGCAGTACTTC.

The J gene is TRBJ2-3, the V gene TRBV14; D uncertain. The germline V gene encodes CDR1 SGHDN and CDR2 FVKESK. V lost 1 base, J lost 6 bases, and 8 bases lay in between. The CDR3 has 13 amino acids. The CDR3, as DNA: TGTGCCAGCAGCCAAGGCCCGGAGGATACGCAGTATTTT. This sequence encodes CASSQGPEDTQYF.

V gene TRBV5-8 combines with J gene TRBJ1-5; D may be TRBD1 (5 bases). The CDR3 consists of 15 residues. The germline V gene encodes CDR1 SGHTS and CDR2 YDEGEE. V was shortened by 1 base and J by 7 bases, with 15 bases between the two germline ends. CDR3 sequence reads: CASSLRDGGEQPQHF. The CDR3 region has the DNA TGTGCCAGCAGCTTGAGGGACGGGGGAGAACAGCCCCAGCATTTT.

The V and J genes are TRBV7-9 and TRBJ1-5; TRBD1 matches 8 bases. This CDR3 spans 15 amino acids. After removal of 5 bases from V and 2 bases from J, the junction contained 5 bases not matched to a gene. Germline V gives CDR1 SEHNR, CDR2 FQNEAQ (reference sequence). The CDR3 nucleotides read TGTGCCAGCAGCATGACAGGGGAGGGCAATCAGCCCCAGCATTTT. Protein: CASSMTGEGNQPQHF. Full variable domain (missing parts from reference TRBV7-9 and TRBJ1-5): DTGVSQNPRHKITKRGQNVTFRCDPISEHNRLYWYRQTLGQGPEFLTYFQNEAQLEKSRLLSDRFSAERPKGSFSTLEIQRTEQGDSAMYLCASSMTGEGNQPQHFGDGTRLSIL.

CDR3 protein: CASSPPWGDTEAFF. In DNA, the CDR3 is TGTGCCAGCAGCCCCCCATGGGGGGACACTGAAGCTTTCTTT. The chain carries TRBV7-9 and TRBJ1-1; D is perhaps TRBD1 (5 bases). V lost 5 bases and J lost 3, with 13 bases in between. The CDR3 is 14 amino acids. Looked up from germline, CDR1 is SEHNR and CDR2 is FQNEAQ (reference sequence).

V gene TRBV5-6 combines with J gene TRBJ1-2; TRBD1 aligns across 7 bases. Trimming took 0 bases from V and 4 from J; bases not matched to a gene: 6. The V gene's germline CDR1 is SGHDT and CDR2 YYEEEE. This CDR3 contains 15 residues. The CDR3 loop is CASSLGQGLSYGYTF. CDR3 in DNA: TGTGCCAGCAGCTTGGGACAGGGACTCAGCTATGGCTACACCTTC. The full variable domain, in which reference TRBV5-6 and TRBJ1-2 provide the parts outside the CDR3, is DAGVTQSPTHLIKTRGQQVTLRCSPKSGHDTVSWYQQALGQGPQFIFQYYEEEERQRGNFPDRFSGHQFPNYSSELNVNALLLGDSALYLCASSLGQGLSYGYTFGSGTRLTVV.

The chain links TRBV4-1 to TRBJ1-2, with D tentatively TRBD1 (6 bases). The CDR3 has 18 residues. Per germline, CDR1 MGHRA and CDR2 YSYEKL. Deletions cut 3 bases from V and 2 bases from J, with 22 bases between. CDR3 DNA sequence: TGCGCCAGCAGCCAGGCAGTTACAGGGCAGGGAACGAACTATGGCTACACCTTC. As protein: CASSQAVTGQGTNYGYTF.

The chain recombines TRBV27 with TRBJ2-1; tentatively, D is TRBD2 (6 bases). CDR1 and CDR2 (germline): MNHEY, SMNVEV (reference sequence). This CDR3 spans 15 amino acids. V dropped 5 bases and J dropped 7 bases, with 18 bases sitting between them. The chain's CDR3 is CASSPPPQGGNEQFF. CDR3 nucleotides: TGTGCCAGCAGTCCACCCCCTCAGGGAGGAAATGAGCAGTTCTTC.

V is TRBV27 and J is TRBJ2-7; D unresolved. The CDR3 contains 12 residues. The germline CDR1 and CDR2 sequences are MNHEY and SMNVEV (reference sequence). V was cut by 10 bases and J by 0 bases, with 10 bases left in between. The CDR3 loop is CATHSSSYEQYF. Here the CDR3 DNA reads TGTGCCACCCACAGCAGCTCCTACGAGCAGTACTTC.

This sequence joins TRBV10-1 and TRBJ2-2; D is possibly TRBD2 (6 bases). The V and J ends lost 0 bases and 3 bases respectively, with 11 bases between them. The CDR3 spans 16 residues. Germline CDR1 reads WNHNN; CDR2 reads SYGVQD (reference sequence). CDR3 amino acids: CASSESTGRYTGELFF. The CDR3 DNA is TGCGCCAGCAGTGAGTCGACCGGGAGATACACCGGGGAGCTGTTTTTT.

The chain uses TRBV28 and TRBJ1-2; no reliable D call. This CDR3 has 14 residues. V was pared by 6 bases and J by 0 bases, with 11 bases between. Germline V gene data show CDR1 as MDHEN and CDR2 as SYDVKM. In DNA, the CDR3 is TGTGCCAGCAGCCCCGGCGGTTCTAACTATGGCTACACCTTC. Protein: CASSPGGSNYGYTF.

The table lists this clone with a few counts. This sequence joins TRBV2 and TRBJ2-1; 13 bases agree with TRBD2. CDR1 SNHLY and CDR2 FYNNEI come from the germline V gene. This CDR3 spans 13 amino acids. Trimming cost V 11 bases and J 6 bases; bases outside gene matches: 4. In nucleotides, the CDR3 is TGTGCCGGAACTAGCGGGAGGGCCAATGAGCAGTTCTTC. Translation gives CAGTSGRANEQFF.

The chain has TRBV4-1 and TRBJ1-4; D call uncertain. This CDR3 has 14 residues. V lost 0 bases and J 7 bases, leaving 9 bases between the germline ends. Germline CDR1 MGHRA, CDR2 YSYEKL. CDR3: CASSQDRVGEKLFF. Here the CDR3 DNA reads TGCGCCAGCAGCCAAGATAGAGTCGGTGAAAAACTGTTTTTT.

On this clone: Mismatch with germline at one junction end may stem from a read error. The rearrangement joins TRBV7-7 to TRBJ2-1; TRBD1 matches at 12 bases. Looked up from germline, CDR1 is SSHAT and CDR2 is FNYEAQ (reference sequence). The CDR3 extends over 17 amino acids. The CDR3 coding sequence is TGTGCTAGCAGCTTAGGGACAGGGGGCAGCCTGGGCAATGAGCAGTTCTTC. Translated, it gives CASSLGTGGSLGNEQFF.

On this clone itself: At one end, the junction sequence differs from germline, possibly due to a read error. The chain recombines TRBV7-9 with TRBJ2-4; 7 bases match TRBD1. The CDR3 has 14 residues. Per the germline V gene, CDR1 is SEHNR and CDR2 is FQNEAQ (reference sequence). The CDR3 nucleotides read TGTTCCAGCAGCTTAGCAGGGGGCAAAAACATTCAGTACTTC. It yields the protein CSSSLAGGKNIQYF.

This rearrangement joins TRBV28 to TRBJ2-3; D may be TRBD2 (6 bases). This CDR3 has 13 residues. From germline, CDR1 is MDHEN and CDR2 SYDVKM. V shed 3 bases and J shed 11 bases, with 15 bases lying between them. The CDR3 DNA sequence: TGTGCCAGCAGTTTTCGCGGGATAAGCGGGCAGTATTTT. It yields the protein CASSFRGISGQYF.

This clone was seen a few times. This chain uses TRBV27 with TRBJ2-1; weak D call: TRBD1 (6 bases). The germline V and J ends were trimmed by 5 bases and 3 bases, with 11 bases remaining between them. This CDR3 comprises 14 residues. Germline V gene sequence: CDR1 MNHEY, CDR2 SMNVEV (reference sequence). The CDR3 protein is CASSLDSSYNEQFF. The CDR3 coding sequence is TGTGCCAGCAGTCTGGACAGCAGCTACAATGAGCAGTTCTTC.

The V gene is TRBV19, the J gene TRBJ2-7; 11 nucleotides align to TRBD1. V lost 7 bases to trimming and J lost 4 bases; unmatched junction nucleotides: 3. CDR3 size: 13 residues. Germline V lookup: CDR1 LNHDA, CDR2 SQIVND (reference sequence). CDR3 in DNA: TGTGCCAGTACGGGACAGGGGGTGTACGAGCAGTACTTC. This gives the protein CASTGQGVYEQYF.

The chain couples TRBV6-4 to TRBJ1-1; D gene unclear. V was cut by 10 bases and J by 0 bases, with 12 bases left in between. The germline V gene encodes CDR1 MRHNA and CDR2 SNTAGT. This CDR3 is built from 13 residues. CDR3: CATSQSMNTEAFF. The CDR3 coding sequence is TGTGCCACCTCACAGAGCATGAACACTGAAGCTTTCTTT.

The V and J genes are TRBV19 and TRBJ2-3, with 11 bases lining up with TRBD1. The germline V gene encodes CDR1 LNHDA and CDR2 SQIVND (reference sequence). The CDR3 is 16 amino acids. V lost 4 bases, J lost 4 bases, and 7 bases stayed unmatched. CDR3 loop: CASSTSSGQGADTQYF. For the CDR3, the DNA is TGTGCCAGTAGTACATCCTCGGGACAGGGGGCAGATACGCAGTATTTT.

The V and J genes are TRBV18 and TRBJ1-3; D gene ambiguous. Trimming pared 3 bases from V and 0 bases from J, leaving 18 bases between. The CDR3 totals 18 residues. Germline-derived CDR1 and CDR2 are KGHSH and LQKENI. The DNA for the CDR3 is TGTGCCAGCTCACCGCTCAAGCGGCTGGGAAACTCTGGAAACACCATATATTTT. It is translated as CASSPLKRLGNSGNTIYF.

The V gene is TRBV6-5, the J gene TRBJ1-3, with no clear D. Germline CDR1 reads MNHEY; CDR2 reads SVGAGI. Between the trimmed V and J ends, which lost 4 bases and 2 bases, there was a span of 12 bases. The CDR3 length is 15 residues. For the CDR3, the DNA is TGTGCCAGCAGTTCACACCAAGCGGCTGGAAACACCATATATTTT. This sequence encodes CASSSHQAAGNTIYF.

In this sample, this clone turned up a few times. The chain couples TRBV30 to TRBJ1-5; D remains ambiguous. The ends were cut back, 0 bases at V and 2 bases at J, with 2 bases in the middle. The CDR3 covers 12 residues. The germline CDR1 and CDR2 sequences are GTSNPN and SVGIG (reference sequence). DNA for the CDR3: TGTGCCTGGAGTGTCGGCAATCAGCCCCAGCATTTT. It encodes CAWSVGNQPQHF.